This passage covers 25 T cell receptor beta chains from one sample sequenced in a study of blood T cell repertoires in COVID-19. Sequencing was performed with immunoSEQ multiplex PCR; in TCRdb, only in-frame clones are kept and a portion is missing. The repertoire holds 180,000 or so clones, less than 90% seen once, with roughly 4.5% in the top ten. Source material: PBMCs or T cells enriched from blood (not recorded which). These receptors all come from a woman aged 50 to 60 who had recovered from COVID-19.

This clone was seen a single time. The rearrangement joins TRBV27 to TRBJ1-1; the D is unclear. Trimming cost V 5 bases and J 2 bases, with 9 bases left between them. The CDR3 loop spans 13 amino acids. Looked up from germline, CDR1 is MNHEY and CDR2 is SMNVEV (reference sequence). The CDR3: CASSPYDNTEAFF. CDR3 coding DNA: TGTGCCAGCAGTCCCTACGATAACACTGAAGCTTTCTTT.

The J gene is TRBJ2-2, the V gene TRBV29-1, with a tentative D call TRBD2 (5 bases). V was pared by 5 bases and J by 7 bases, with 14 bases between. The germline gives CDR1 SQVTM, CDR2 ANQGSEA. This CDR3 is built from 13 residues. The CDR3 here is CSVLAFAGGELFF. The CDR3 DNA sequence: TGCAGCGTTCTGGCCTTCGCGGGCGGGGAGCTGTTTTTT.

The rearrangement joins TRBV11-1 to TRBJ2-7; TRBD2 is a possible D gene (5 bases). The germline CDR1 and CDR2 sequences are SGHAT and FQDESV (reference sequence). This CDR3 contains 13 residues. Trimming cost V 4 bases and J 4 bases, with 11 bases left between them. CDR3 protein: CASSSSPGYEQYV. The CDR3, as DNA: TGTGCCAGCAGCTCATCCCCGGGGTACGAGCAGTACGTC.

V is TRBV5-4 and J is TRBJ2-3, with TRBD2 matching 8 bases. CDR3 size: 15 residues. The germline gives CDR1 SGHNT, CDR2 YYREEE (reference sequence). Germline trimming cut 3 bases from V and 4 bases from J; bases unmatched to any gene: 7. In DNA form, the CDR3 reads TGTGCCAGCAGCTCGAAGACTAGCGCGCCAGATACGCAGTATTTT. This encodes CASSSKTSAPDTQYF.

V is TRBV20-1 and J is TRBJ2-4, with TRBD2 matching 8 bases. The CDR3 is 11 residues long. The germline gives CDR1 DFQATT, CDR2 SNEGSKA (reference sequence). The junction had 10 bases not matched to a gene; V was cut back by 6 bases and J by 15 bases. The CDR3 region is CSAPIAGSPYF. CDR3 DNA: TGCAGTGCCCCTATAGCGGGATCTCCGTACTTC.

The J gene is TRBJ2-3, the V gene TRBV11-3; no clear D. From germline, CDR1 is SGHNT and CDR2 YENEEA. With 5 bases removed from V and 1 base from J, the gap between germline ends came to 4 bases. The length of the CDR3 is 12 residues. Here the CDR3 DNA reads TGTGCCAGCAGCACACGCACAGATACGCAGTATTTT. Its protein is CASSTRTDTQYF.

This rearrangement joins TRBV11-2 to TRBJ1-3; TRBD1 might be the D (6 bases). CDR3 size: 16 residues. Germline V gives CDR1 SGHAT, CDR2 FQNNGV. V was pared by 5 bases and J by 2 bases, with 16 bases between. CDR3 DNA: TGTGCCAGCAGCCACCCTATCGGACAGACTGGAAACACCATATATTTT. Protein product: CASSHPIGQTGNTIYF.

The CDR3 sequence: CAWVLAGGNLEQYV. In nucleotides, the CDR3 is TGTGCCTGGGTGCTAGCGGGAGGGAATCTCGAGCAGTACGTC. The V gene is TRBV30, the J gene TRBJ2-7, with 12 positions matching TRBD2. This CDR3 region has 14 residues. Trimming removed 5 bases from V and 6 bases from J; junction bases left unmatched: 8. In germline, CDR1 is GTSNPN, CDR2 SVGIG (reference sequence).

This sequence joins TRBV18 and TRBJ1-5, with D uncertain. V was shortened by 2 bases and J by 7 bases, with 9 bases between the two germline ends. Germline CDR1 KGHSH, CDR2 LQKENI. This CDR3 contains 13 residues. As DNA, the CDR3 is TGTGCCAGCTCACCAGAATCGGAGCAGCCCCAGCATTTT. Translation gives CASSPESEQPQHF.

CDR3 nucleotide sequence: TGTGCCAGCAGCCGCAGGATTGGAAACACCATATATTTT. Protein: CASSRRIGNTIYF. The chain has TRBV3-1 (or the pseudogene TRBV3-2) and TRBJ1-3; no clear D. The V end lost 4 bases, the J end lost 3 bases, and 7 bases lay between the germline ends. Germline V gene data show CDR1 as LGHDT and CDR2 as YNNKEL (reference sequence). CDR3 length: 13 residues.

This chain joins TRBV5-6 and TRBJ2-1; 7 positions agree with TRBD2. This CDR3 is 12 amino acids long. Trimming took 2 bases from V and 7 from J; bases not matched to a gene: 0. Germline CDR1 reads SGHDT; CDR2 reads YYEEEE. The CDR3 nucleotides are TGTGCCAGCAGCTTCGGGGGGAATGAGCAGTTCTTC. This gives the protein CASSFGGNEQFF.

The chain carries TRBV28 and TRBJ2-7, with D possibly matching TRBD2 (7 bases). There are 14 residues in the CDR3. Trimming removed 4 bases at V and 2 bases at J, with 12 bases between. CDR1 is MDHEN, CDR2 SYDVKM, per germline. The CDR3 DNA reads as TGTGCCAGCAGTTCCTCCGGGGGGCCCTACGAGCAGTACGTC. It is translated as CASSSSGGPYEQYV.

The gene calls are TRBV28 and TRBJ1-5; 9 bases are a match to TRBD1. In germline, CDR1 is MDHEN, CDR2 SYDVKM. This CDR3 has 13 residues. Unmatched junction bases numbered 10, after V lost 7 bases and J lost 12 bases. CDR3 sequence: CASNTGGGGFQHF. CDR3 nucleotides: TGTGCCAGCAACACAGGGGGCGGTGGTTTCCAGCATTTT.

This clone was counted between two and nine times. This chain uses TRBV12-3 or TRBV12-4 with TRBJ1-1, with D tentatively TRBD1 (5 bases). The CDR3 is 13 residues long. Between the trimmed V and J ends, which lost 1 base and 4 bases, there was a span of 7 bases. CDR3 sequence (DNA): TGTGCCAGCAGTTTAGACGACAGCACTGAAGCTTTCTTT. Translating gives CASSLDDSTEAFF.

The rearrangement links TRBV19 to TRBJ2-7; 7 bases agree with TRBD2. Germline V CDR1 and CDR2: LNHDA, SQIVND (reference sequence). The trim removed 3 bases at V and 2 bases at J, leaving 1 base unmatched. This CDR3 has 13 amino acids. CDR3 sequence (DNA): TGTGCCAGTAGTATCGGACTAGCCTACGAGCAGTACGTC. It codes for CASSIGLAYEQYV.

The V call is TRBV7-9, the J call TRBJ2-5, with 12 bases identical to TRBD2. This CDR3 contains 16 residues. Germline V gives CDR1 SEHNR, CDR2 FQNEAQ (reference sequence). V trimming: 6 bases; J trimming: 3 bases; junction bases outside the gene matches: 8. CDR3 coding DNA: TGTGCCAGCAGTCCAAGACTAGCGGGGGATAAAGAGACCCAGTACTTC. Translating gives CASSPRLAGDKETQYF.

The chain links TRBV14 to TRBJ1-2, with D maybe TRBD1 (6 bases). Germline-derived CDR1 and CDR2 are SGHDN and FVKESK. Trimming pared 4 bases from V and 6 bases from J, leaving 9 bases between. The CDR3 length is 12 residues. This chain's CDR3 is CASSPTGHGYTF. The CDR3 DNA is TGTGCCAGCAGCCCCACAGGGCATGGCTACACCTTC. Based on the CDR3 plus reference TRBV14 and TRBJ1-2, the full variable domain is EAGVTQFPSHSVIEKGQTVTLRCDPISGHDNLYWYRRVMGKEIKFLLHFVKESKQDESGMPNNRFLAERTGGTYSTLKVQPAELEDSGVYFCASSPTGHGYTFGSGTRLTVV.

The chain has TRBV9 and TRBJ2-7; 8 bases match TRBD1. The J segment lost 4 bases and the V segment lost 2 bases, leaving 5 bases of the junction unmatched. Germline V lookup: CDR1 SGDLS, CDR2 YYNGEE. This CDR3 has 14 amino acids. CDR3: CASSVGTGPYEQYV. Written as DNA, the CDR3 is TGTGCCAGCAGCGTGGGGACAGGACCATACGAGCAGTACGTC.

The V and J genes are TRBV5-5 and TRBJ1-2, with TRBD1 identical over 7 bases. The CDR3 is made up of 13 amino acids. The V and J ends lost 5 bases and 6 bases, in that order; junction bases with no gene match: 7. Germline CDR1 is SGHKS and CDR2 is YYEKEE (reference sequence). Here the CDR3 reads CASRGTGVDGYTF. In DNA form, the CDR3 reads TGTGCCAGCAGGGGAACAGGGGTAGATGGCTACACCTTC. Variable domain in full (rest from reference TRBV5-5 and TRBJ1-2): DAGVTQSPTHLIKTRGQQVTLRCSPISGHKSVSWYQQVLGQGPQFIFQYYEKEERGRGNFPDRFSARQFPNYSSELNVNALLLGDSALYLCASRGTGVDGYTFGSGTRLTVV.

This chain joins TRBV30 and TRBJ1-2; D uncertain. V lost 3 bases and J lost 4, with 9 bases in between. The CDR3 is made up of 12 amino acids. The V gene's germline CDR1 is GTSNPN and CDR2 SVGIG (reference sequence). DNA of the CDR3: TGTGCCTGGAGCCCAGAATCCTATGGCTACACCTTC. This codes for CAWSPESYGYTF.

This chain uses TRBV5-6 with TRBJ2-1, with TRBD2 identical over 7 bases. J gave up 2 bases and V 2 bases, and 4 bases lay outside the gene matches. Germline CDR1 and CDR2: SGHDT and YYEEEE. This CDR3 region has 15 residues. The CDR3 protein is CASSFGSGPYNEQFF. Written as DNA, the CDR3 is TGTGCCAGCAGCTTCGGTAGCGGGCCCTACAATGAGCAGTTCTTC.

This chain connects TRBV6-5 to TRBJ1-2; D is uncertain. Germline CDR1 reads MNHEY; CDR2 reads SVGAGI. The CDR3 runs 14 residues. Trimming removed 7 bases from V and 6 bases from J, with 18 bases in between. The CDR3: CASTDVPLGNGYTF. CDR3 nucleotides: TGTGCCAGCACCGACGTCCCCCTCGGGAATGGCTACACCTTC.

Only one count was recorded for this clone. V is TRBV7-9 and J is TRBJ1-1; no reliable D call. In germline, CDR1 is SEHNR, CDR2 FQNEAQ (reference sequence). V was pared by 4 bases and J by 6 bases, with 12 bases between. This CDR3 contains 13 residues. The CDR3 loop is CASSYEGWPEAFF. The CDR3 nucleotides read TGTGCCAGCAGCTATGAGGGTTGGCCTGAAGCTTTCTTT.

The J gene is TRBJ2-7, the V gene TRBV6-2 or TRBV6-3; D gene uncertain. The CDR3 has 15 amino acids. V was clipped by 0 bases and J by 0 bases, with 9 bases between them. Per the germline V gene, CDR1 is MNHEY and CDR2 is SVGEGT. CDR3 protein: CASSYSEAPSYEQYV. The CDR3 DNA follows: TGTGCCAGCAGTTACTCAGAGGCCCCCTCCTACGAGCAGTACGTC.

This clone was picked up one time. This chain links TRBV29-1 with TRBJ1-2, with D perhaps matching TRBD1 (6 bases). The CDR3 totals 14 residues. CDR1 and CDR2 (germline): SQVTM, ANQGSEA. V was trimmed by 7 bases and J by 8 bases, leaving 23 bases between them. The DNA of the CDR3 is TGCAGCGCCAAAAGGGGGGGGCGACTAAGCGGCTACACCTTC. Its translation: CSAKRGGRLSGYTF. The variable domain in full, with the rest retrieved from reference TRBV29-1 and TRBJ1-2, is SAVISQKPSRDICQRGTSLTIQCQVDSQVTMMFWYRQQPGQSLTLIATANQGSEATYESGFVIDKFPISRPNLTFSTLTVSNMSPEDSSIYLCSAKRGGRLSGYTFGSGTRLTVV.